The 23 T cell receptor delta chains presented below share a single source sample, sequenced in a study of γδ T cells in repeated Plasmodium falciparum infection. TCRdb re-called the multiplex PCR reads via CATT. The data contain more than 70,000 delta-chain clones, 0.95% to 1% of them singletons. Vgamma9/Vdelta2+ and Vdelta2-negative gammadelta T cells were flow-sorted from PBMC for bulk sequencing. The sample comprised gamma-delta T cells from blood. Receptors originate from a pool of human donors (malaria-infected and uninfected, not separated).

As for this clone: TCRdb's listed protein matches a much larger clone and diverges from this DNA's translation at residue 6, likely through a read error; the protein shown comes from the DNA. V and J are TRDV1 and TRDJ1, with a possible D match to TRDD3 (5 bases). In the absence of a J gene in TCRdb, the DNA was matched to germline to assign it here. This CDR3 has 14 residues. Trimming shortened V by 4 bases and J by 4 bases, and 13 bases separated the two germline ends. Germline lookup yields CDR1 TSWWSYY and CDR2 QGS. CDR3 amino acids: CALGAEYANDKLIF. CDR3 bases: TGTGCTCTTGGGGCGGAATACGCCAACGATAAACTCATCTTT.

Many counts were recorded for this clone. A single base is all that separates this from a far larger clone, so a read error is likely. Other DNA sequences in the same sample also yield this CDR3. This chain links TRDV2 with TRDJ1; maybe TRDD3 (5 bases). This CDR3 comprises 16 residues. Trimming pared 1 base from V and 7 bases from J, leaving 21 bases between. From germline, CDR1 is GEAIGNYY and CDR2 EKD. Here the CDR3 DNA reads TGTGCCTGTGACACGCGGGGGTACCAAGGGGCTGGTAAACTCATCTTT. It translates to CACDTRGYQGAGKLIF.

In its sample, this clone is medium-sized. The sample contains more than one DNA sequence encoding this CDR3. The chain links TRDV2 to TRDJ1; 10 nucleotides agree with TRDD3. Germline assignment: CDR1 GEAIGNYY and CDR2 EKD. The CDR3 has 15 amino acids. V trimming: 2 bases; J trimming: 4 bases; junction bases outside the gene matches: 6. The CDR3 region is CACDRLGDFRDKLIF. In DNA, the CDR3 is TGTGCCTGTGACAGACTGGGGGATTTTCGCGATAAACTCATCTTT.

As concerns this clone: TCRdb records a much larger clone's protein for this DNA, with a difference at residue 10 that likely arises from a read error; the protein given is the translation of the DNA. Other nucleotide sequences from this sample produce the same CDR3. The rearrangement uses TRAV14/DV4 and TRDJ1; D gene unclear. Germline V gene data show CDR1 as TSDPSYG and CDR2 as QGSYDQQN (reference sequence). The CDR3 totals 13 residues. The CDR3 DNA reads as TGTGCAACCCTTATCCGGGTAGCTGATAGACTCATCTTT. This sequence encodes CATLIRVADRLIF.

This clone turned up a few times. A far larger clone is just one base off, so this is likely a read error. Different DNA sequences within this sample yield the same CDR3. The rearrangement uses TRDV1 and TRDJ1, with a possible D match to TRDD3 (6 bases). Germline lookup yields CDR1 TSWWSYY and CDR2 QGS. Trimming pared 6 bases from V and 2 bases from J, leaving 19 bases between. The CDR3 runs to 16 residues. The CDR3 region is CALGVGGTPYTDKLIF. CDR3 bases: TGTGCTCTTGGCGTCGGGGGGACCCCCTATACCGATAAACTCATCTTT.

This clone was seen more than once but under ten times. A read error is likely here: a far larger clone is one base away. The sample holds other DNA sequences that translate to the same CDR3. The chain uses TRDV2 and TRDJ1; 9 bases line up with TRDD3. TCRdb lists no J gene, so it was determined here by aligning the DNA to germline. CDR3 length: 16 amino acids. Trimming cost V 0 bases and J 5 bases; bases outside gene matches: 9. Germline values: CDR1 GEAIGNYY, CDR2 EKD. CDR3: CACDTLGDEEADKLIF. The CDR3 DNA sequence: TGTGCCTGTGACACCCTGGGGGATGAGGAAGCTGATAAACTCATCTTT.

On this clone: The protein held in TCRdb is that of a much larger clone and does not match this DNA's translation at residue 5, likely because of a read error; the protein shown is translated from the DNA. The CDR3 nucleotides read TGTGCCTGTGACCCCGTGGGGGATGCCTTAGCTTTGACAGCACAACTCTTCTTT. Protein product: CACDPVGDALALTAQLFF. This chain links TRDV2 with TRDJ2, with 8 bases lining up with TRDD3. Here the J gene was assigned by germline matching of the DNA, as TCRdb has none. The CDR3 has 18 amino acids. Per germline, CDR1 GEAIGNYY and CDR2 EKD. V trimming: 3 bases; J trimming: 0 bases; junction bases outside the gene matches: 11.

In its sample, this clone was seen a few times. A far more abundant clone sits one base away, making this likely a read error. Other DNA sequences in this sample translate to the same CDR3. The J gene is TRDJ1, the V gene TRDV2, with 8 bases lining up with TRDD3. TCRdb lists no J gene, so it was determined here by aligning the DNA to germline. The V segment lost 0 bases and the J segment 1 base; nucleotides outside the gene matches: 6. Germline V lookup: CDR1 GEAIGNYY, CDR2 EKD. The CDR3 runs 16 residues. The CDR3 DNA is TGTGCCTGTGACACCGCTTGGGGGATCAGCACCGATAAACTCATCTTT. Translation gives CACDTAWGISTDKLIF.

In this sample, this clone turned up many times. Since a far larger clone is one base different, this is likely a read error. The sample holds other DNA sequences that translate to the same CDR3. V and J are TRDV2 and TRDJ1, with D perhaps TRDD3 (6 bases). V lost 7 bases and J lost 1, with 24 bases in between. This CDR3 contains 17 residues. Germline lookup yields CDR1 GEAIGNYY and CDR2 EKD. The CDR3 DNA is TGTGCCTGCGACCGGATGGGGGGGTCTCCGGGCACCGATAAACTCATCTTT. Encoded protein: CACDRMGGSPGTDKLIF.

This clone showed up just a few times. The protein TCRdb gives is from a much larger clone and does not agree with this DNA's translation at residue 5, likely a read error; the protein shown here comes from the DNA. The V and J genes are TRDV1 and TRDJ1; a possible D gene is TRDD3 (6 bases). The CDR3 is 18 amino acids. In germline, CDR1 is TSWWSYY, CDR2 QGS. Trimming took 5 bases from V and 0 from J, leaving 22 bases between them. The CDR3: CALGYAPGGGQYTDKLIF. The CDR3 DNA follows: TGTGCTCTTGGGTACGCCCCCGGAGGGGGACAGTACACCGATAAACTCATCTTT.

There are many counts of this clone. TCRdb has a much larger clone's protein, which differs at residue 18 from the translation of this DNA, likely because of a read error; what is shown is the protein translated from the DNA. The V gene call is TRDV2, and the J gene call is absent; TRDD3 reflects the table's D call only, with no check against the DNA. This CDR3 has 20 amino acids. The germline gives CDR1 GEAIGNYY, CDR2 EKD. The CDR3 coding sequence is TGTGCCTGTGACACCGTAGGTCCTGGGGGATACGAAAGGCTTTCCGATAAACCCATCTTT. This sequence encodes CACDTVGPGGYERLSDKPIF.

Details on this clone: TCRdb assigns this DNA the protein of a much larger clone, which departs from its translation at residue 3; this likely reflects a read error, and the protein shown comes from translating the DNA. The rearrangement joins TRDV2 to TRDJ1; TRDD3 might be the D (6 bases). The length of the CDR3 is 18 residues. Per the germline V gene, CDR1 is GEAIGNYY and CDR2 is EKD. The CDR3 coding sequence is TGTGCCCGTGACACCGTCTCCGGGGGAATACACGGGACCGATAAACTCATCTTT. Translation: CARDTVSGGIHGTDKLIF.

About this clone itself: TCRdb pairs this DNA with a much larger clone's protein that differs at residue 10, likely a read error; the protein shown was translated from the DNA. The chain uses TRDV1 and TRDJ1; 9 bases align to TRDD3. The CDR3 is 21 amino acids. The trim removed 2 bases at V and 0 bases at J, leaving 19 bases unmatched. CDR1 TSWWSYY and CDR2 QGS come from the germline V gene. CDR3: CALGETTGLPWGIRYTDKLIF. CDR3 sequence (DNA): TGTGCTCTTGGGGAAACCACCGGCCTTCCTTGGGGGATAAGGTACACCGATAAACTCATCTTT.

Concerning this clone itself: This DNA translates differently at residue 2 from the TCRdb protein, which is that of a much larger clone; a read error is likely, and the protein shown is the DNA's own translation. The V and J genes are TRDV1 and TRDJ1; TRDD3 matches at 11 bases. CDR3 size: 19 residues. The germline gives CDR1 TSWWSYY, CDR2 QGS. The CDR3 spells CSLGELPHNWGICNDKLIF. DNA for the CDR3: TGTTCTCTTGGGGAACTTCCTCACAACTGGGGGATATGCAACGATAAACTCATCTTT.

In its sample, this clone was seen a few times. The protein TCRdb gives is from a much larger clone and does not agree with this DNA's translation at residue 17, likely a read error; the protein shown here comes from the DNA. The J segment was not called; the V segment is TRDV2; the table's D call of TRDD3 was not tested on the DNA. This CDR3 has 18 residues. Germline-derived CDR1 and CDR2 are GEAIGNYY and EKD. CDR3 residues: CACVHRGTRSWDTRQMIF. In DNA, the CDR3 is TGTGCCTGTGTACACCGCGGGACACGCTCCTGGGACACCCGACAGATGATTTTC.

This clone was recorded a few times. This sequence is one base from a far larger clone and is likely a read error. Other nucleotide sequences from this sample produce the same CDR3. J is TRDJ1 and V is TRDV1; 8 bases line up with TRDD3. Germline CDR1 is TSWWSYY and CDR2 is QGS. The V gene end was trimmed by 0 bases and the J gene end by 11 bases; junction bases not matched to a gene: 14. The CDR3 length is 16 residues. CDR3 region: CALGELAYRTGGRLIF. The CDR3 region has the DNA TGTGCTCTTGGGGAACTCGCGTACCGTACTGGGGGCCGTCTCATCTTT.

Concerning this clone itself: Given a far larger clone just one base away, this is likely a sequencing read error. Other nucleotide sequences from this sample produce the same CDR3. V is TRAV38-2/DV8 and J is TRDJ3; 8 bases map to TRDD3. The J gene comes from matching the DNA to germline here; TCRdb lacks it. The CDR3 contains 24 residues. Germline CDR1 TSESDYY, CDR2 QEAYKQQN. The chain's CDR3 is CAYRSWYRPPTGGQSPWDTRQMFF. The CDR3, as DNA: TGTGCCTATAGGAGCTGGTACCGCCCTCCTACTGGGGGCCAGAGCCCCTGGGACACCCGACAGATGTTTTTC.

Concerning this clone itself: This is likely an artifact of a read error, given a far larger clone one base away. Other DNA sequences in the same sample also yield this CDR3. The gene calls are TRDV1 and TRDJ1; possible D gene TRDD3, 7 bases. Because TCRdb records no J gene, it was assigned here through a match of the DNA to germline. CDR3 length equals 19 residues. Germline V CDR1 and CDR2: TSWWSYY, QGS. CDR3: CALGDPYPTAWGYTDKLIF. For the CDR3, the DNA is TGCGCTCTTGGGGACCCCTATCCTACAGCCTGGGGGTACACCGATAAACTCATCTTT.

A remark on this clone: Translating this DNA gives a protein that differs at residue 11 from the TCRdb one, which belongs to a much larger clone; a read error is likely, and the protein shown is this translation. The chain recombines TRDV2 with TRDJ1; TRDD3 matches at 7 bases. TCRdb is silent on the J gene; assignment here came from matching the DNA to germline. The CDR3 length is 16 residues. Germline loops: CDR1 GEAIGNYY, CDR2 EKD. V shed 0 bases, J shed 3 bases, and the junction held 9 bases outside the gene matches. The CDR3 sequence is CACDTLLGSGADKLIF. Here the CDR3 DNA reads TGTGCCTGTGACACCTTACTGGGGTCAGGGGCCGATAAACTCATCTTT.

Concerning this clone: The amino acid sequence in TCRdb belongs to a much larger clone and departs from this DNA's translation at residue 19, likely a sequencing read error; the sequence shown is translated from the DNA. The J gene went uncalled, whereas the V gene is TRDV1; TRDD3 is taken as the D call from the table, unchecked against the DNA. This CDR3 is built from 20 residues. Germline-derived CDR1 and CDR2 are TSWWSYY and QGS. The CDR3 here is CALGEQERILLGDTSDKLTF. Written as DNA, the CDR3 is TGTGCTCTTGGGGAACAGGAGAGGATTCTACTGGGGGATACTTCAGATAAACTCACCTTT.

A word on this clone: The protein that TCRdb holds for this DNA derives from a much larger clone and differs from the translated DNA at residue 5, which likely indicates a read error; the protein shown here is translated from the DNA. Other DNA sequences of this sample code for an identical CDR3. This chain joins TRDV2 and TRDJ1; 13 bases align to TRDD3. The CDR3 has 16 amino acids. Per the germline V gene, CDR1 is GEAIGNYY and CDR2 is EKD. CDR3 region: CACDAVTGGYAMELIF. The CDR3 region has the DNA TGCGCCTGTGACGCCGTTACTGGGGGATACGCGATGGAACTCATCTTT.

This clone was observed a few times. The likely explanation is a read error, given a far larger clone one base away. Other DNA variants within this sample encode the same CDR3. This chain connects TRDV2 to TRDJ1; no clear D gene. The J gene was missing in TCRdb and was found by matching the end of the DNA to germline. This CDR3 region has 19 residues. The germline V gene has CDR1 GEAIGNYY and CDR2 EKD. Trimming left V 4 bases short and J 2 bases short, with 28 bases between. CDR3 coding DNA: TGTGCCTGTGATACGATAGACCGTAAACAGTATTCAGTGACCGATAAACTCATCTTT. Amino acids: CACDTIDRKQYSVTDKLIF.

A few counts support this clone. The rearrangement uses TRDV3 and TRDJ1; perhaps D is TRDD2 or TRDD3 (8 bases each). The J gene comes from matching the DNA to germline here; TCRdb lacks it. The CDR3 totals 22 residues. CDR1 and CDR2 from the germline V gene are TVYSNPD and GDNSRS (reference sequence). Deletions cut 4 bases from V and 3 bases from J, with 42 bases between. CDR3 nucleotide sequence: TGTGCCTCGCCCGGCCTTCCTAAACGACCGAGTCTGGGGATACAATGGTCCGATAAACTCATCTTT. This codes for CASPGLPKRPSLGIQWSDKLIF.